These 21 T cell receptor beta chains originate from one sample sequenced in a study of cytomegalovirus exposure and HLA in healthy donors. Primers included in the PCR were 60 Vbeta and 13 Jbeta primers. This table comes from immunoSEQ multiplex PCR, and its TCRdb copy is limited to in-frame clones, with some not included. The sample records roughly 100,000 clones, roughly two thirds being singletons. Sequencing was performed on PBMCs. These receptors were collected from a female donor in good health and CMV-seronegative.

The rearrangement links TRBV7-2 to TRBJ1-5; TRBD1 matches 8 bases. V was clipped by 5 bases and J by 2 bases; unmatched bases: 11. Germline-derived CDR1 and CDR2 are SGHTA and FQGNSA. The CDR3 consists of 17 residues. The CDR3 region is CASSLTPGGPGNQPQHF. For the CDR3, the DNA is TGTGCCAGCAGCCTAACACCAGGGGGCCCGGGCAATCAGCCCCAGCATTTT.

V and J are TRBV28 and TRBJ2-3; possibly TRBD2 for D (6 bases). The germline gives CDR1 MDHEN, CDR2 SYDVKM. CDR3 length equals 14 residues. The germline V and J ends were trimmed by 6 bases and 10 bases, with 20 bases remaining between them. The CDR3: CASSPPGTSWSQYF. For the CDR3, the DNA is TGTGCCAGCAGCCCCCCAGGGACTTCGTGGTCGCAGTATTTT.

The chain recombines TRBV9 with TRBJ2-5; D is unresolved. V gave up 4 bases and J gave up 1 base, with 8 bases separating them. The germline V gene has CDR1 SGDLS and CDR2 YYNGEE. This CDR3 spans 13 amino acids. CDR3: CASSPRIQETQYF. The CDR3 DNA reads TGTGCCAGCAGCCCGAGGATCCAAGAGACCCAGTACTTC.

In its sample, this clone was seen a few times. The rearrangement joins TRBV27 to TRBJ2-7; 15 bases agree with TRBD2. Germline V gene data show CDR1 as MNHEY and CDR2 as SMNVEV (reference sequence). The CDR3 is 17 amino acids. After removal of 3 bases from V and 5 bases from J, the junction contained 8 bases not matched to a gene. The CDR3 here is CASSFRTSGRAIHEQYF. The DNA for the CDR3 is TGTGCCAGCAGTTTTAGGACTAGCGGGAGGGCCATCCACGAGCAGTACTTC.

The chain is built from TRBV28 and TRBJ2-4; D may be TRBD2 (6 bases). The CDR3 is made up of 14 amino acids. Germline CDR1 MDHEN, CDR2 SYDVKM. Deletions cut 2 bases from V and 7 bases from J, with 12 bases between. The CDR3 sequence: CASSLDGGGNIQYF. In DNA form, the CDR3 reads TGTGCCAGCAGTTTAGACGGAGGAGGGAACATTCAGTACTTC. The variable domain in full, with the rest retrieved from reference TRBV28 and TRBJ2-4, is DVKVTQSSRYLVKRTGEKVFLECVQDMDHENMFWYRQDPGLGLRLIYFSYDVKMKEKGDIPEGYSVSREKKERFSLILESASTNQTSMYLCASSLDGGGNIQYFGAGTRLSVL.

This clone has just a few counts. J is TRBJ1-4 and V is TRBV9, with D unclear. Germline-derived CDR1 and CDR2 are SGDLS and YYNGEE. The CDR3 runs 12 residues. Deletions cut 0 bases from V and 14 bases from J, with 11 bases between. CDR3 residues: CASSVGGNQLFF. CDR3 nucleotide sequence: TGTGCCAGCAGCGTAGGCGGGAATCAGCTGTTTTTT.

The chain employs TRBV30 and TRBJ1-2, with D possibly being TRBD1 (5 bases). V lost 0 bases, J lost 4 bases, and 6 bases lay in between. The CDR3 spans 12 residues. Germline CDR1 is GTSNPN and CDR2 is SVGIG (reference sequence). CDR3 sequence (DNA): TGTGCCTGGAGTGTGGGGGGCTATGGCTACACCTTC. This translates into CAWSVGGYGYTF.

This sequence joins TRBV5-4 and TRBJ2-3; a possible D gene is TRBD2 (5 bases). Germline CDR1 is SGHNT and CDR2 is YYREEE (reference sequence). The germline V and J ends were trimmed by 5 bases and 5 bases, with 15 bases remaining between them. CDR3 length: 14 amino acids. The CDR3 is CASRTGGSGDTQYF. In nucleotides, the CDR3 is TGTGCCAGCAGGACTGGAGGATCTGGAGATACGCAGTATTTT.

The V gene is TRBV7-8, the J gene TRBJ1-3; D call uncertain. V lost 5 bases and J lost 1, with 9 bases in between. The CDR3 is made up of 14 amino acids. CDR1 is SGHVS and CDR2 is FQNEAQ in the germline V gene. CDR3 nucleotide sequence: TGTGCCAGCAGCCCCCTGAGGTCTGGAAACACCATATATTTT. Translating gives CASSPLRSGNTIYF.

V and J are TRBV19 and TRBJ2-7, with 7 bases matching TRBD2. With 6 bases clipped from V and 4 bases from J, the junction kept 9 bases outside the gene matches. Looked up from germline, CDR1 is LNHDA and CDR2 is SQIVND (reference sequence). The CDR3 length is 14 residues. As DNA, the CDR3 is TGTGCCAGTAGCGACTCCGGGACTACATACGAGCAGTACTTC. This encodes CASSDSGTTYEQYF. The full variable domain, completed using reference TRBV19 and TRBJ2-7, is DGGITQSPKYLFRKEGQNVTLSCEQNLNHDAMYWYRQDPGQGLRLIYYSQIVNDFQKGDIAEGYSVSREKKESFPLTVTSAQKNPTAFYLCASSDSGTTYEQYFGPGTRLTVT.

The V call is TRBV30, the J call TRBJ2-7; D not certain. V lost 3 bases to trimming and J lost 1 base, with 7 bases between them. The CDR3 totals 12 residues. Germline-derived CDR1 and CDR2 are GTSNPN and SVGIG (reference sequence). CDR3 coding DNA: TGTGCCTGGAGAAGCGAATCCTACGAGCAGTACTTC. Amino acids: CAWRSESYEQYF.

The chain couples TRBV13 to TRBJ1-3, with D unresolved. Trimming took 2 bases from V and 0 from J, leaving 14 bases between them. The CDR3 sequence is 17 residues long. Germline CDR1 is PRHDT and CDR2 is FYEKMQ (reference sequence). The DNA of the CDR3 is TGTGCCAGCAGCTTACGCGGAGGACGGTCCTCTGGAAACACCATATATTTT. It yields the protein CASSLRGGRSSGNTIYF.

The chain employs TRBV27 and TRBJ2-7; D uncertain. Germline V gene lookup returns CDR1 MNHEY and CDR2 SMNVEV (reference sequence). This CDR3 is built from 11 residues. V was pared by 7 bases and J by 0 bases, with 4 bases between. CDR3 bases: TGTGCCAGCACCCTCTCCTACGAGCAGTACTTC. It is translated as CASTLSYEQYF.

V gene TRBV11-2 combines with J gene TRBJ2-5; TRBD2 might be the D (5 bases). CDR1 is SGHAT, CDR2 FQNNGV, per germline. The CDR3 extends over 13 amino acids. V lost 5 bases and J 2 bases, leaving 9 bases between the germline ends. The CDR3 sequence: CASSTGIQETQYF. The CDR3 nucleotides are TGTGCCAGCAGCACCGGGATTCAAGAGACCCAGTACTTC.

The chain has TRBV28 and TRBJ2-7, with TRBD2 matching over 7 bases. CDR3 length: 16 amino acids. CDR1 is MDHEN and CDR2 is SYDVKM in the germline V gene. The ends lost 2 bases at V and 2 bases at J; junction bases unmatched: 9. CDR3 nucleotide sequence: TGTGCCAGCAGTTTACGAGGGCGGGAGATCCCCTACGAGCAGTACTTC. Its translation is CASSLRGREIPYEQYF.

The chain uses TRBV7-9 and TRBJ1-1; D is uncertain. Trimming cost V 1 base and J 3 bases, with 12 bases left between them. CDR3 length: 15 residues. Germline CDR1 reads SEHNR; CDR2 reads FQNEAQ (reference sequence). CDR3 region: CASSLGPYTDTEAFF. The CDR3 bases are TGTGCCAGCAGCTTAGGGCCCTACACAGACACTGAAGCTTTCTTT.

The V and J genes are TRBV7-2 and TRBJ1-5; TRBD1 might be the D (6 bases). V was clipped by 5 bases and J by 1 base, with 15 bases between them. This CDR3 contains 16 residues. CDR1 and CDR2 from the germline V gene are SGHTA and FQGNSA. The CDR3: CASSPNGQTSNQPQHF. In DNA form, the CDR3 reads TGTGCCAGCAGCCCCAACGGACAGACAAGCAATCAGCCCCAGCATTTT.

This clone was detected a few times. The rearrangement joins TRBV9 to TRBJ2-1; 8 bases are a match to TRBD2. The CDR3 has 16 amino acids. Germline V gene lookup returns CDR1 SGDLS and CDR2 YYNGEE. The V segment lost 4 bases and the J segment 4 bases; nucleotides outside the gene matches: 10. CDR3 nucleotides: TGTGCCAGCAGCTCCGACACTAGCGGAGAGTACAATGAGCAGTTCTTC. It is translated as CASSSDTSGEYNEQFF.

J is TRBJ1-2 and V is TRBV5-8; 7 bases fit TRBD1. CDR1 is SGHTS and CDR2 is YDEGEE in the germline V gene. V was clipped by 6 bases and J by 6 bases; unmatched bases: 17. The CDR3 runs 16 residues. Written as DNA, the CDR3 is TGTGCCAGCACCTCGGGAGGGGGCACCCTTCTGCATGGCTACACCTTC. This gives the protein CASTSGGGTLLHGYTF.

The V call is TRBV10-1, the J call TRBJ2-3, with TRBD2 matching 15 bases. V shed 6 bases, J shed 5 bases, and the junction held 3 bases outside the gene matches. The germline CDR1 and CDR2 sequences are WNHNN and SYGVQD (reference sequence). The CDR3 contains 15 residues. The CDR3 sequence: CASSRTSGRGDTQYF. CDR3 bases: TGCGCCAGCAGCCGGACTAGCGGGAGGGGAGATACGCAGTATTTT.

The gene calls are TRBV9 and TRBJ1-2; 7 bases are shared with TRBD1. The CDR3 consists of 15 residues. V dropped 3 bases and J dropped 5; count of bases not matched to a gene: 10. Germline-derived CDR1 and CDR2 are SGDLS and YYNGEE. The CDR3 DNA follows: TGTGCCAGCAGCGGACAATCGGACAGGAAATATGGCTACACCTTC. It translates to CASSGQSDRKYGYTF.